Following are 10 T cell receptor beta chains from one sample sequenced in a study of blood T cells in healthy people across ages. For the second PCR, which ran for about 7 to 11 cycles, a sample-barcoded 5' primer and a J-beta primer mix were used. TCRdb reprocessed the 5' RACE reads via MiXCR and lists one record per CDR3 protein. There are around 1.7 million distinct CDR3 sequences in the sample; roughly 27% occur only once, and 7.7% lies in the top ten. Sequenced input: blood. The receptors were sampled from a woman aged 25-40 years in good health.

The chain's CDR3 is CASSKGGQGAFEKLFF. The DNA for the CDR3 is TGCGCCAGCAGTAAGGGAGGACAGGGGGCGTTTGAAAAACTGTTTTTT. The chain combines TRBV5-1 with TRBJ1-4, with 11 bases identical to TRBD1. The J segment lost 7 bases and the V segment lost 5 bases, leaving 10 bases of the junction unmatched. The germline gives CDR1 SGHRS, CDR2 YFSETQ. This CDR3 contains 16 residues.

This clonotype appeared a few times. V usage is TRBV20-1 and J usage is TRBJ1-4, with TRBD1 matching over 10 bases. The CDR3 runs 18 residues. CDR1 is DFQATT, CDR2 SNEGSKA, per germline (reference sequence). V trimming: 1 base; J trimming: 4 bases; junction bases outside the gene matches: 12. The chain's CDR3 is CSARVLGPGQGFNEKLFF. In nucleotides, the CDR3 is TGCAGTGCTAGAGTCCTAGGGCCGGGACAGGGGTTTAATGAAAAACTGTTTTTT.

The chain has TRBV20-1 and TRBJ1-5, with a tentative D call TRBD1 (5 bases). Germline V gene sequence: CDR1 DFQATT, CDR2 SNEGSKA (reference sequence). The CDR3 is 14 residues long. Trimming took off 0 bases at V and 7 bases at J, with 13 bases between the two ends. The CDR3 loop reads CSARDPERDQPQHF. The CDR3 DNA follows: TGCAGTGCTAGAGATCCCGAAAGGGACCAGCCCCAGCATTTT.

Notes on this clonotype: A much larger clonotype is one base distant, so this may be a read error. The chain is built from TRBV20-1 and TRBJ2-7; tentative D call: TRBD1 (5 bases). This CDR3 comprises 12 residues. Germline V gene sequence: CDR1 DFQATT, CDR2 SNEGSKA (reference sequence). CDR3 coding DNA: TGCAGGGCTGTTGGGGCTAGATACGAGCAGTACTTC. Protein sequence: CRAVGARYEQYF.

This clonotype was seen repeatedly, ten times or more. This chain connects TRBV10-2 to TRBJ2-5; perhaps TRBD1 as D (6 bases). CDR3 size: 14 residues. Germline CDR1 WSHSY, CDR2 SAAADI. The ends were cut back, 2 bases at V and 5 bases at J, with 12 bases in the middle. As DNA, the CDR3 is TGCGCCAGCAGTGAGGGGGGCAGGGTGGAGACCCAGTACTTC. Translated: CASSEGGRVETQYF.

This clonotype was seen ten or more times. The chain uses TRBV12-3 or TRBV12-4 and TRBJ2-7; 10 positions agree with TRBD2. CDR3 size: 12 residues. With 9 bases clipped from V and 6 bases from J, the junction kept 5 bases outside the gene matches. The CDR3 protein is CASSGLASEQYF. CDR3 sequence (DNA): TGTGCCAGTTCGGGACTAGCGAGCGAGCAGTACTTC.

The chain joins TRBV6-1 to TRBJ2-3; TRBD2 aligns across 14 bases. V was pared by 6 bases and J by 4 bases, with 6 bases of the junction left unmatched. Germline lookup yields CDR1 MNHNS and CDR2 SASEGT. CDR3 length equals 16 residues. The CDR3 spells CASRVTSGGVSDTQYF. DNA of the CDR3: TGTGCCAGCAGGGTGACTAGCGGGGGGGTGTCAGATACGCAGTATTTT.

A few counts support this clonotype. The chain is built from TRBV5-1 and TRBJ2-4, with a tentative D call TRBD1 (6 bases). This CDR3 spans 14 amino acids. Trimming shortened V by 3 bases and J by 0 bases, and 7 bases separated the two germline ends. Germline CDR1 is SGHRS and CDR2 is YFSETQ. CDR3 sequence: CASSWTVAKNIQYF. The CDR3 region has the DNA TGCGCCAGCAGCTGGACAGTAGCCAAAAACATTCAGTACTTC.

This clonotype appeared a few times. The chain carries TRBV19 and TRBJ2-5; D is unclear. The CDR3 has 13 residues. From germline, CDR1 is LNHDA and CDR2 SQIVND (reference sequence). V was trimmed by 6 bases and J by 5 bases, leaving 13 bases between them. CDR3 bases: TGTGCCAGTAGAGGCGCGGCCGGGGAGACCCAGTACTTC. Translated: CASRGAAGETQYF.

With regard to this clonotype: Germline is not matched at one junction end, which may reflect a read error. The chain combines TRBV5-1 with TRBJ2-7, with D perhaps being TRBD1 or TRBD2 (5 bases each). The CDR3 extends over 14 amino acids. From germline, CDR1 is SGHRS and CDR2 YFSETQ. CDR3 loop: CAGSLEDNSYEQYF. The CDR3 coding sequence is TGCGCCGGCAGCTTGGAGGACAACTCCTACGAGCAGTACTTC. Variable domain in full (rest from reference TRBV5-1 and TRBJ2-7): KAGVTQTPRYLIKTRGQQVTLSCSPISGHRSVSWYQQTPGQGLQFLFEYFSETQRNKGNFPGRFSGRQFSNSRSEMNVSTLELGDSALYLCAGSLEDNSYEQYFGPGTRLTVT.